These 31 T cell receptor beta chains came from one sample sequenced in a study of immune evolution from preneoplasia to lung adenocarcinoma. Data came from immunoSEQ multiplex PCR; TCRdb stores just in-frame clones and leaves some out. The table has 6,300 or so clones, 70% to 80% seen once; the top ten hold approximately 8%. Sequencing was done on a sample of FFPE lung adenocarcinoma in situ tissue. Receptors were obtained from an older donor with lung adenocarcinoma.

The CDR3 protein is CASSFNEQFF. CDR3 nucleotides: TGTGCCAGCAGTTTCAATGAGCAGTTCTTC. J is TRBJ2-1 and V is TRBV28, with no clear D. V lost 3 bases to trimming and J lost 6 bases, with 0 bases between them. Germline V CDR1 and CDR2: MDHEN, SYDVKM. CDR3 length: 10 amino acids.

With regard to this clone: One junction end does not reproduce the germline sequence, and a read error may be involved. The V call is TRBV6-1, the J call TRBJ2-7; the D is unclear. Germline CDR1 is MNHNS and CDR2 is SASEGT. CDR3 size: 13 residues. CDR3 nucleotide sequence: TGTGCCAGCAGTCAAGCGCTTTCCTACGAGCAGTACTTC. This translates into CASSQALSYEQYF.

The table lists this clone with a few counts. The chain is built from TRBV7-9 and TRBJ2-7; TRBD1 aligns across 10 bases. The CDR3 runs 15 residues. Unmatched junction bases numbered 8, after V lost 5 bases and J lost 4 bases. Germline assignment: CDR1 SEHNR and CDR2 FQNEAQ (reference sequence). CDR3 nucleotide sequence: TGTGCCAGCAGCGCCCCGGGACAGGGGACGTACGAGCAGTACTTC. Protein: CASSAPGQGTYEQYF.

This chain uses TRBV18 with TRBJ1-5, with D possibly TRBD1 on 6 matching bases. Deletions cut 2 bases from V and 1 base from J, with 9 bases between. This CDR3 has 15 residues. Germline V gene sequence: CDR1 KGHSH, CDR2 LQKENI. As DNA, the CDR3 is TGTGCCAGCTCACCAAGGGGGAACAGCAATCAGCCCCAGCATTTT. Protein sequence: CASSPRGNSNQPQHF.

The chain is built from TRBV9 and TRBJ2-3; 8 bases agree with TRBD1. The V gene's germline CDR1 is SGDLS and CDR2 YYNGEE. CDR3 length equals 14 residues. The trim removed 6 bases at V and 2 bases at J, leaving 5 bases unmatched. The CDR3 is CASTDREATDTQYF. The CDR3 DNA sequence: TGTGCCAGCACGGACAGGGAGGCCACAGATACGCAGTATTTT.

V is TRBV4-1 and J is TRBJ2-1; D is unclear. The CDR3 spans 12 residues. The ends were cut back, 0 bases at V and 10 bases at J, with 7 bases in the middle. Per germline, CDR1 MGHRA and CDR2 YSYEKL. CDR3 loop: CASSQEFDEQFF. The CDR3 coding sequence is TGCGCCAGCAGCCAAGAGTTTGACGAGCAGTTCTTC.

The V and J genes are TRBV28 and TRBJ1-3, with D possibly matching TRBD1 (6 bases). V lost 5 bases and J lost 3, with 14 bases in between. The germline V gene has CDR1 MDHEN and CDR2 SYDVKM. The CDR3 is 15 amino acids. CDR3 sequence (DNA): TGTGCCAGCAGTGAAGGGGGATCTTTTGGAAACACCATATATTTT. Translating it yields CASSEGGSFGNTIYF.

This chain uses TRBV6-5 with TRBJ1-5; 7 nucleotides agree with TRBD1. In germline, CDR1 is MNHEY, CDR2 SVGAGI. Trimming cost V 2 bases and J 5 bases; bases outside gene matches: 6. The CDR3 totals 15 residues. Here the CDR3 DNA reads TGTGCCAGCAGTTACACAACAGGGGCGGATCAGCCCCAGCATTTT. Amino acid sequence: CASSYTTGADQPQHF.

V usage is TRBV2 and J usage is TRBJ1-5; a weak D match, TRBD1 (5 bases). Germline-derived CDR1 and CDR2 are SNHLY and FYNNEI. The CDR3 length is 12 residues. Trimming took 7 bases from V and 4 from J, leaving 8 bases between them. CDR3: CASNRGNQPQHF. The CDR3 coding sequence is TGTGCCAGCAACCGGGGGAATCAGCCCCAGCATTTT.

V is TRBV7-9 and J is TRBJ1-5; no clear D gene. CDR3 size: 14 residues. V lost 5 bases to trimming and J lost 2 bases, with 10 bases between them. Germline V gene lookup returns CDR1 SEHNR and CDR2 FQNEAQ (reference sequence). The CDR3 region is CASSKDGGNQPQHF. DNA for the CDR3: TGTGCCAGCAGCAAGGATGGGGGCAATCAGCCCCAGCATTTT.

The V gene is TRBV6-5, the J gene TRBJ2-3; D may match TRBD1 or TRBD2 (5 bases each). CDR1 and CDR2 from the germline V gene are MNHEY and SVGAGI. The CDR3 is 14 amino acids. The V and J ends lost 2 bases and 4 bases respectively, with 10 bases between them. CDR3 DNA: TGTGCCAGCAGTTACCGGGGACCCCCAGATACGCAGTATTTT. Its translation: CASSYRGPPDTQYF.

This chain connects TRBV28 to TRBJ2-7; D gene uncertain. The ends were cut back, 5 bases at V and 4 bases at J, with 9 bases in the middle. The CDR3 totals 12 residues. Germline CDR1 and CDR2: MDHEN and SYDVKM. The CDR3, as DNA: TGTGCCAGCAGTATTCCTCGGTACGAGCAGTACTTC. The encoded protein is CASSIPRYEQYF.

This clone was seen a handful of times. This chain uses TRBV6-1 with TRBJ2-7; D might be TRBD1 (6 bases). The length of the CDR3 is 14 residues. V was clipped by 3 bases and J by 6 bases, with 15 bases between them. Germline assignment: CDR1 MNHNS and CDR2 SASEGT. CDR3 nucleotides: TGTGCCAGCAGTGACAGGGGCCGCGCTGGCGAGCAGTACTTC. Protein product: CASSDRGRAGEQYF.

The sample holds a few counts of this clone. Here the CDR3 DNA reads TGCGCCAGCAGCTTCAGGGGCGCTGGCTACACCTTC. Translating gives CASSFRGAGYTF. The rearrangement joins TRBV5-1 to TRBJ1-2, with a weak D call TRBD1 (6 bases). The CDR3 contains 12 residues. Per the germline V gene, CDR1 is SGHRS and CDR2 is YFSETQ. V was pared by 2 bases and J by 7 bases, with 9 bases between.

In its sample, this clone was seen a few times. V gene TRBV2 combines with J gene TRBJ1-6; possible D gene TRBD1, 5 bases. This CDR3 is 14 amino acids long. CDR1 is SNHLY, CDR2 FYNNEI, per germline. Trimming cost V 6 bases and J 6 bases, with 12 bases left between them. CDR3 sequence: CASSGPQGNSPLHF. For the CDR3, the DNA is TGTGCCAGCAGCGGGCCTCAGGGTAATTCACCCCTCCACTTT.

By share, this clone ranks as large (0.1 to 1%). The identical CDR3 is also encoded by other nucleotide sequences in the sample. The chain uses TRBV6-5 and TRBJ1-5; D is unclear. The CDR3 runs 13 residues. Germline V gene sequence: CDR1 MNHEY, CDR2 SVGAGI. V shed 6 bases and J shed 7 bases, with 13 bases lying between them. CDR3 in DNA: TGTGCCAGCAGCTTAGGCCCTCCCCAGCCCCAGCATTTT. This encodes CASSLGPPQPQHF.

The rearrangement uses TRBV30 and TRBJ1-1; the D is unclear. V was clipped by 0 bases and J by 7 bases, with 12 bases between them. This CDR3 is built from 13 residues. The germline V gene has CDR1 GTSNPN and CDR2 SVGIG (reference sequence). As DNA, the CDR3 is TGTGCCTGGAGTGTATCTGGGTTACTTGAAGCTTTCTTT. Amino acid sequence: CAWSVSGLLEAFF.

This clone was recorded once. The CDR3: CASSILTGQGSNEQYF. The CDR3 region has the DNA TGTGCCAGTAGTATATTGACGGGACAGGGGTCCAACGAGCAGTACTTC. The chain has TRBV19 and TRBJ2-7; 10 bases line up with TRBD1. V lost 2 bases, J lost 5 bases, and 9 bases stayed unmatched. Germline V lookup: CDR1 LNHDA, CDR2 SQIVND (reference sequence). This CDR3 region has 16 residues.

The V and J genes are TRBV6-6 and TRBJ2-2; possible D gene TRBD2, 7 bases. Germline V lookup: CDR1 MNHNY, CDR2 SVGAGI (reference sequence). Deletions cut 5 bases from V and 6 bases from J, with 16 bases between. This CDR3 has 15 amino acids. This CDR3 is CASSRGGGSPGELFF. CDR3 coding DNA: TGTGCCAGCAGTAGGGGGGGCGGGAGTCCCGGGGAGCTGTTTTTT.

The chain employs TRBV6-6 and TRBJ2-5; either TRBD1 or TRBD2 may supply D (5 bases each). Trimming took 2 bases from V and 4 from J, leaving 17 bases between them. The V gene's germline CDR1 is MNHNY and CDR2 SVGAGI (reference sequence). CDR3 size: 16 residues. In DNA form, the CDR3 reads TGTGCCAGCAGTTACCGTTCAGGGACCGTCGGAGAGACCCAGTACTTC. It specifies CASSYRSGTVGETQYF.

This clone occurred once. This chain links TRBV4-1 with TRBJ2-1; the D call may be TRBD1 or TRBD2 (5 bases each). Germline values: CDR1 MGHRA, CDR2 YSYEKL. Trimming stripped 1 base from V and 8 bases from J, with 18 bases between. The CDR3 length is 16 residues. The CDR3 loop reads CASSQAGGRASDEQFF. CDR3 DNA: TGCGCCAGCAGCCAAGCTGGGGGTAGGGCTTCGGATGAGCAGTTCTTC.

This clone was detected only a few times. This chain connects TRBV25-1 to TRBJ2-5; 8 bases agree with TRBD1. There are 16 residues in the CDR3. Germline CDR1 MGHDK, CDR2 SYGVNS. V dropped 2 bases and J dropped 4; count of bases not matched to a gene: 9. The CDR3, as DNA: TGTGCCAGCAGTGAAGAGGACAGGGCGGGGTTAGAGACCCAGTACTTC. The encoded protein is CASSEEDRAGLETQYF.

V and J are TRBV2 and TRBJ2-7, with 12 bases identical to TRBD2. V lost 6 bases to trimming and J lost 3 bases; unmatched junction nucleotides: 3. Germline CDR1 SNHLY, CDR2 FYNNEI. This CDR3 has 14 amino acids. In DNA, the CDR3 is TGTGCCAGCAGGCGGACTAGCGGGGACTACGAGCAGTACTTC. It codes for CASRRTSGDYEQYF.

The chain links TRBV6-1 to TRBJ2-5; possible D gene TRBD1, 5 bases. CDR1 and CDR2 from the germline V gene are MNHNS and SASEGT. V was shortened by 2 bases and J by 5 bases, with 12 bases between the two germline ends. This CDR3 spans 14 amino acids. CDR3: CASSETTVGETQYF. CDR3 DNA sequence: TGTGCCAGCAGTGAAACGACAGTGGGGGAGACCCAGTACTTC.

The chain joins TRBV6-6 to TRBJ1-5; 9 positions agree with TRBD1. This CDR3 comprises 14 residues. Germline trimming cut 5 bases from V and 5 bases from J; bases unmatched to any gene: 4. Germline V gene lookup returns CDR1 MNHNY and CDR2 SVGAGI (reference sequence). In nucleotides, the CDR3 is TGTGCCAGCAGTCAGGGACAGGGCTATCAGCCCCAGCATTTT. Protein product: CASSQGQGYQPQHF.

The chain joins TRBV18 to TRBJ1-2, with D unresolved. The CDR3 contains 15 residues. Germline V gene lookup returns CDR1 KGHSH and CDR2 LQKENI. V was trimmed by 4 bases and J by 4 bases, leaving 16 bases between them. CDR3 DNA: TGTGCCAGCTCACAGGGCGGTGGGGATAGCTATGGCTACACCTTC. Translating gives CASSQGGGDSYGYTF.

The chain carries TRBV5-5 and TRBJ1-1, with 7 positions matching TRBD1. The CDR3 runs 13 residues. J was trimmed by 4 bases and V by 0 bases; bases with no gene match: 0. CDR1 SGHKS and CDR2 YYEKEE come from the germline V gene (reference sequence). The DNA for the CDR3 is TGTGCCAGCAGCTTGGAGGGGGCCACTGAAGCTTTCTTT. Residues: CASSLEGATEAFF.

The CDR3 sequence: CASSFWSLTGGTEAFF. The CDR3 DNA follows: TGTGCCAGCAGCTTTTGGTCCTTAACAGGGGGCACTGAAGCTTTCTTT. The chain joins TRBV13 to TRBJ1-1; TRBD1 matches 8 bases. CDR1 PRHDT and CDR2 FYEKMQ come from the germline V gene (reference sequence). The CDR3 is made up of 16 amino acids. The V segment lost 3 bases and the J segment 4 bases; nucleotides outside the gene matches: 10.

The V call is TRBV7-3, the J call TRBJ1-2; D is uncertain. The germline V and J ends were trimmed by 1 base and 5 bases, with 11 bases remaining between them. Germline lookup yields CDR1 SGHTA and CDR2 FQGTGA. This CDR3 region has 14 residues. The CDR3 bases are TGTGCCAGCAGCTTAAGCGGCACTACGTATGGCTACACCTTC. Translated, it gives CASSLSGTTYGYTF.

The chain recombines TRBV4-1 with TRBJ2-2; D is ambiguous. The CDR3 length is 15 residues. The V end was cut by 0 bases, the J end by 4 bases, with 9 bases between. CDR1 and CDR2 from the germline V gene are MGHRA and YSYEKL. The CDR3 loop reads CASSQDRWGTGELFF. In nucleotides, the CDR3 is TGCGCCAGCAGCCAAGATCGCTGGGGCACCGGGGAGCTGTTTTTT.

This chain connects TRBV11-3 to TRBJ1-2; no clear D. Germline values: CDR1 SGHNT, CDR2 YENEEA. This CDR3 spans 13 amino acids. V lost 5 bases, J lost 5 bases, and 12 bases lay in between. The CDR3: CASSPDGAYGYTF. CDR3 bases: TGTGCCAGCAGCCCGGACGGCGCGTATGGCTACACCTTC.